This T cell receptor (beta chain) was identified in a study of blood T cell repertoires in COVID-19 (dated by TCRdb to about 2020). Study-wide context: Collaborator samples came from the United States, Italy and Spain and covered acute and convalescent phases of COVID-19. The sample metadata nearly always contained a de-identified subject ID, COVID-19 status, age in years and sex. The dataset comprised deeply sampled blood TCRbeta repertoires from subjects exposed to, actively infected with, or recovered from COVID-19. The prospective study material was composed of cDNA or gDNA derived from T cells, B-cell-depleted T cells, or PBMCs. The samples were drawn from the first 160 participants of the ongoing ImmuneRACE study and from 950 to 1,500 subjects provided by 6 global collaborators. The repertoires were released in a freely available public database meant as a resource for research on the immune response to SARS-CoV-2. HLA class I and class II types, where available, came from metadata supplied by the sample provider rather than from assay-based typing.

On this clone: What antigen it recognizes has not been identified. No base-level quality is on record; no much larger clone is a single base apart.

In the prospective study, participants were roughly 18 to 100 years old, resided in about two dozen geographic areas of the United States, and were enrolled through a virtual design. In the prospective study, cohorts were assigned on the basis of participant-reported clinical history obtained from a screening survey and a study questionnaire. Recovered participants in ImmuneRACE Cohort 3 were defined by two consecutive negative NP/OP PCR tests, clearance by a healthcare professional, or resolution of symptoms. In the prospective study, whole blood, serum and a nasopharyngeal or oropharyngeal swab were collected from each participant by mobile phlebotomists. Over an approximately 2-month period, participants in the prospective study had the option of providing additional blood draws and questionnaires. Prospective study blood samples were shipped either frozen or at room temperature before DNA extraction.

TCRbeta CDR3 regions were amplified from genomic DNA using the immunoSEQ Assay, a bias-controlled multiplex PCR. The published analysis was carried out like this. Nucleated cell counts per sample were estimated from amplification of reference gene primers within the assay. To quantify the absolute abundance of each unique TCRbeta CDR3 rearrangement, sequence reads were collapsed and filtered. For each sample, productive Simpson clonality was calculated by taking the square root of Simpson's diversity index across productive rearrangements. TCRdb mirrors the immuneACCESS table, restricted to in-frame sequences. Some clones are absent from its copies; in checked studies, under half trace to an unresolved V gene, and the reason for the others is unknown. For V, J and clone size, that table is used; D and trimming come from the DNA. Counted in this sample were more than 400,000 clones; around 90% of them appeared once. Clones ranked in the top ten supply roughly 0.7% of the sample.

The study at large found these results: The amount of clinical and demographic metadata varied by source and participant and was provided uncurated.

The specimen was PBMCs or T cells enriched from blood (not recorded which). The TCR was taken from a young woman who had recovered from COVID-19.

In nucleotide form, the sequence is TGTGCCAGCAGCTTAGAAGCGGGGATTACAACTAATGAAAAACTGTTTTTT. Its product reads: CASSLEAGITTNEKLFF. The sequence links TRBV7-2 to TRBJ1-4, with no D gene named confidently. V and J lose 1 base and 0 bases, and a span of 12 bases separates them. From a lookup of the germline V gene, CDR1 and CDR2 are SGHTA and FQGNSA. There are 17 amino acids in the CDR3, from cysteine to phenylalanine inclusive. The kept DNA is CDR3 alone, 51 bases in frame from the first base.